This section outlines one T cell receptor (beta chain) sequence together with its context. The target antigen is unknown. The data derive from a study of T cells in localized non-small cell lung cancer. General observations from the study: Sequencing involved a lone tumor region, leaving heterogeneity possible. Measurement of T cell clonality placed uninvolved adjacent lung highest, above the level in tumor. In adjacent lung, a median around 50 of the top 100 tumor clones were found.

Clones were sequenced by immunoSEQ multiplex PCR, and TCRdb holds only the in-frame ones, with some missing. The data hold about 30,000 clones, with approximately 88% observed a single time. Germline CDR1 SGHRS, CDR2 YFSETQ. The CDR3 has 17 residues. V gave up 1 base and J gave up 7 bases; unmatched junction bases: 13. The TCR originated in a male donor older than 55 with stage I lung adenocarcinoma. Sample: peripheral blood, taken before any cancer treatment. The chain recombines TRBV5-1 with TRBJ1-4; 7 nucleotides line up with TRBD1. The CDR3 region has the DNA TGCGCCAGCAGCTTGACGGTGACCGGGACAGCGAGTGAAAAACTGTTTTTT. Amino acids: CASSLTVTGTASEKLFF.